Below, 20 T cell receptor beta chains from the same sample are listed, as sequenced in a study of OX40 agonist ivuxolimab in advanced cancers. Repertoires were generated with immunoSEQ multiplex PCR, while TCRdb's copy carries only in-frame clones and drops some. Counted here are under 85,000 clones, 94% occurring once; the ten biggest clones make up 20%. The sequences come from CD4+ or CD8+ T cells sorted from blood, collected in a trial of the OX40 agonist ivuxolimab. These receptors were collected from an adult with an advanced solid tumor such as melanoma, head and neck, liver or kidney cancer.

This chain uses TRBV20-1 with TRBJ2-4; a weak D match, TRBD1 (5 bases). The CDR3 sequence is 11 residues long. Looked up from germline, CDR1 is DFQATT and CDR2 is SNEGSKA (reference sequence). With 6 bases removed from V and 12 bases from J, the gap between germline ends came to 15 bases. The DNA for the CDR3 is TGCAGTGCCCCAGGGAAGTGGACTCAGTACTTC. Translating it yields CSAPGKWTQYF.

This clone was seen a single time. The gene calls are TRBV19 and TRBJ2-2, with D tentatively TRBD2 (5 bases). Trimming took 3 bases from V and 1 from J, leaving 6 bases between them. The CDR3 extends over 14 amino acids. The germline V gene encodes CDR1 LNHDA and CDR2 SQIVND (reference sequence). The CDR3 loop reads CASSIAGNTGELFF. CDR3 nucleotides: TGTGCCAGTAGTATCGCGGGGAACACCGGGGAGCTGTTTTTT.

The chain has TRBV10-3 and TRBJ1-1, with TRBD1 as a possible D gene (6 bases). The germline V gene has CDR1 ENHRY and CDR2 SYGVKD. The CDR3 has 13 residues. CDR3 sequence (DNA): TGTGCTGGAGGGGGGACGTCGGGGACTGAAGCTTTCTTT. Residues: CAGGGTSGTEAFF.

CDR3: CASSQHRGQNTGELFF. The DNA of the CDR3 is TGCGCCAGCAGCCAACATAGGGGGCAAAACACCGGGGAGCTGTTTTTT. The chain carries TRBV4-1 and TRBJ2-2, with 7 nucleotides matching TRBD1. The CDR3 runs 16 residues. The germline gives CDR1 MGHRA, CDR2 YSYEKL. V was pared by 2 bases and J by 2 bases, with 5 bases of the junction left unmatched.

CDR3 nucleotides: TGTGCCACACAGGGGTCTGACTATGGCTACACCTTC. This sequence encodes CATQGSDYGYTF. V gene TRBV6-5 combines with J gene TRBJ1-2; TRBD1 matches at 7 bases. Trimming at V came to 10 bases and at J to 3 bases, leaving 5 bases not matched to a gene. The germline V gene has CDR1 MNHEY and CDR2 SVGAGI. This CDR3 contains 12 residues.

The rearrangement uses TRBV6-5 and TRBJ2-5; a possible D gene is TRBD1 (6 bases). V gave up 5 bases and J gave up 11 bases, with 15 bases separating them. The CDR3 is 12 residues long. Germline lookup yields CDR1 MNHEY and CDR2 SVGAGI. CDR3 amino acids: CASSVGALHQYF. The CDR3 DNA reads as TGTGCCAGCAGTGTGGGGGCCCTTCATCAGTACTTC.

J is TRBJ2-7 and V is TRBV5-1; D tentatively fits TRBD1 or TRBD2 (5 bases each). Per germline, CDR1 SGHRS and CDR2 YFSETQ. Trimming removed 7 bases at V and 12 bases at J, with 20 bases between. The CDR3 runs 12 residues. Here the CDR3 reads CASRGSRGELYF. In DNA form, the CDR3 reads TGCGCCAGCCGGGGTAGCAGAGGGGAGTTGTACTTC.

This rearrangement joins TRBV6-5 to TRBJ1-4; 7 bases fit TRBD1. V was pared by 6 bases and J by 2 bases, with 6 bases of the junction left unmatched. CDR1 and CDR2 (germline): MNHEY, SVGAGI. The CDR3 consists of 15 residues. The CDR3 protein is CASRARGGTNEKLFF. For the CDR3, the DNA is TGTGCCAGCAGGGCCAGAGGGGGCACTAATGAAAAACTGTTTTTT.

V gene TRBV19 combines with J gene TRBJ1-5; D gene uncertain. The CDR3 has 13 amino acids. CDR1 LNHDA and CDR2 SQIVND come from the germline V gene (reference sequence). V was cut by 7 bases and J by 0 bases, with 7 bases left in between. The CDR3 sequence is CASTPYSNQPQHF. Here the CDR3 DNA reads TGTGCCAGTACCCCGTATAGCAATCAGCCCCAGCATTTT.

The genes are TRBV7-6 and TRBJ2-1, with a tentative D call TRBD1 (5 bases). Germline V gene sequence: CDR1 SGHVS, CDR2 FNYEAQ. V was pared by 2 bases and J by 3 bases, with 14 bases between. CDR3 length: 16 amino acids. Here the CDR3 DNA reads TGTGCCAGCAGCTTATCAGTTGGGCAGGGCTACAATGAGCAGTTCTTC. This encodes CASSLSVGQGYNEQFF.

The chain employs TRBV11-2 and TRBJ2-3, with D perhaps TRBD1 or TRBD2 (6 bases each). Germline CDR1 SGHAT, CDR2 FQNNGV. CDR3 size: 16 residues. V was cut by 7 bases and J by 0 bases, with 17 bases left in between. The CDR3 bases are TGTGCCAGCACTTTCGGGGGCCTATTTAGCACAGATACGCAGTATTTT. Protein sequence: CASTFGGLFSTDTQYF.

The CDR3 bases are TGTGCCAGCAGTTCTCCCGGACTAGCGAGCGAGCAGTACTTC. Residues: CASSSPGLASEQYF. The chain has TRBV27 and TRBJ2-7, with 9 bases matching TRBD2. The germline V gene encodes CDR1 MNHEY and CDR2 SMNVEV (reference sequence). The CDR3 extends over 14 amino acids. The junction had 7 bases not matched to a gene; V was cut back by 4 bases and J by 6 bases.

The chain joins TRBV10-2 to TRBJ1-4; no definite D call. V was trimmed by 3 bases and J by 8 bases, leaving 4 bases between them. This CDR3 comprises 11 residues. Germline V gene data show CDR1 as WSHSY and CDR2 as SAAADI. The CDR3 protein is CASSEGEKLFF. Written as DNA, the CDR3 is TGCGCCAGCAGTGAAGGAGAAAAACTGTTTTTT.

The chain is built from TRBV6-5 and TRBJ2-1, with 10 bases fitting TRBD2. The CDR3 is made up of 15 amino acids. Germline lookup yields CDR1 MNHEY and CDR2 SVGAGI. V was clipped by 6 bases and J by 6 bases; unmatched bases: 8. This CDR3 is CASRFTSGIPNEQFF. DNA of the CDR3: TGTGCCAGCAGATTCACTAGCGGGATACCCAATGAGCAGTTCTTC.

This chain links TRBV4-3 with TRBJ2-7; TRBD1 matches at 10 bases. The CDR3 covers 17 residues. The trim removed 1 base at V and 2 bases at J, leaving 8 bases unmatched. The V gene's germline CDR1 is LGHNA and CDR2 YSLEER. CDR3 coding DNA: TGCGCCAGCAGCCAAGGGGGACAGGGGAGGTCGGCCTACGAGCAGTACTTC. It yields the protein CASSQGGQGRSAYEQYF.

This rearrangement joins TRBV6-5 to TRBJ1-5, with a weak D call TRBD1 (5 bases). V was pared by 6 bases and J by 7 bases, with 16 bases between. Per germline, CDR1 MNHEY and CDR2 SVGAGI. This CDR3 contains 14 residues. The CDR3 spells CASRSTGFGQPQHF. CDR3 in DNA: TGTGCCAGCAGGAGCACAGGATTCGGGCAGCCCCAGCATTTT.

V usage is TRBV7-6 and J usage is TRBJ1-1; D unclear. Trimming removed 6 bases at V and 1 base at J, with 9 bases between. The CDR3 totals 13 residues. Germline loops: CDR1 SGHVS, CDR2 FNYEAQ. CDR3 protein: CASSRGGNTEAFF. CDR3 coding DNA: TGTGCCAGCAGTCGGGGTGGGAACACTGAAGCTTTCTTT.

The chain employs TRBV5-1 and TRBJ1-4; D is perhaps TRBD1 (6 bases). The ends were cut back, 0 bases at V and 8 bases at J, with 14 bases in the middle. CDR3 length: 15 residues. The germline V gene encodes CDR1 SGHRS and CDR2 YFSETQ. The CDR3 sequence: CASSLGSQGREKLFF. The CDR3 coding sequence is TGCGCCAGCAGCTTGGGGTCACAGGGAAGGGAAAAACTGTTTTTT.

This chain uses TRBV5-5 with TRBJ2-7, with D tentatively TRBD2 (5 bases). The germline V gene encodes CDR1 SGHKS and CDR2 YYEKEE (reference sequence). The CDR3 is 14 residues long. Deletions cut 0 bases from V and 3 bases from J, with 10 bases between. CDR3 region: CASSLGSGGYEQYF. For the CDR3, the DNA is TGTGCCAGCAGCTTGGGCAGCGGAGGCTACGAGCAGTACTTC.

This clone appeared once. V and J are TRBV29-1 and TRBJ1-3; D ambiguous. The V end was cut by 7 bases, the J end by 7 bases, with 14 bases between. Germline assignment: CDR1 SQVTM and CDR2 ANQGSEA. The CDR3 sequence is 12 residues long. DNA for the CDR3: TGCAGCGGTCGGGCAGGAGGCAACACCATATATTTT. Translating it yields CSGRAGGNTIYF.